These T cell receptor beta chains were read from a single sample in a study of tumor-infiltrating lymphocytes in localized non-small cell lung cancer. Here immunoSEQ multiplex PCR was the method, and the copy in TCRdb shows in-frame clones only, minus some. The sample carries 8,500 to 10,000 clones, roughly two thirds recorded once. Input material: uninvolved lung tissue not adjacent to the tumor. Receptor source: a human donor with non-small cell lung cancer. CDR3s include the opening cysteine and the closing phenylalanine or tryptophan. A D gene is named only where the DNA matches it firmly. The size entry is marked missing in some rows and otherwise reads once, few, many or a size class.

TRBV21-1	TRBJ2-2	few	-	TGTGCCAGCAGCACAGACGGGGAGCTGTTTTTT	CASSTDGELFF
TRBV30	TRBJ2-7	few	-	TGTGCCTGGAGTTTCGGCTACGAGCAGTACTTC	CAWSFGYEQYF
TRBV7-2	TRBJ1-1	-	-	TGTGCCAGCAGCTTGACACCCGGGACTGAAGCTTTCTTT	CASSLTPGTEAFF
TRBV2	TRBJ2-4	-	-	TGTGCCAGCAGTAGCGGAATTCAGTACTTC	CASSSGIQYF
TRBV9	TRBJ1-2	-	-	TGTGCCAGCAGCGGTGTGGCGGGCTACACCTTC	CASSGVAGYTF
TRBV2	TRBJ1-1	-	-	TGTGCCAGCAGTCGGGAGCCTCTGGCCACTGAAGCTTTCTTT	CASSREPLATEAFF
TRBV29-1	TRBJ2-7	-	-	TGCAGCGCTAATACAGACAGGGAGGGGTCCTACGAGCAGTACTTC	CSANTDREGSYEQYF
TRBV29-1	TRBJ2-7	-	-	TGCAGCGTTGAAAGGGGTGGCTACGAGCAGTACTTC	CSVERGGYEQYF
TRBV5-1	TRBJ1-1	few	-	TGCGCCAGCAGCTTGCGGGGGGACACTGAAGCTTTCTTT	CASSLRGDTEAFF
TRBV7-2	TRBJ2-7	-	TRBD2	TGTGCCAGCAGCTTAGAACTAGCGGGAGGCCTCAGCTCCTACGAGCAGTACTTC	CASSLELAGGLSSYEQYF
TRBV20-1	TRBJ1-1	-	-	TGCAGTGCCTACCCGGGGACTGAAGCTTTCTTT	CSAYPGTEAFF
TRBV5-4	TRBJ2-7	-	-	TGTGCCAGCAGCTCCCCAAACTTCGCCTACGAGCAGTACTTC	CASSSPNFAYEQYF
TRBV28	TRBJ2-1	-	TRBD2	TGTGCCAGCAGTTTCGGAGCTAGCGGACGCAATGAGCAGTTCTTC	CASSFGASGRNEQFF
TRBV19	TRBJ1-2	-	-	TGTGCCAGTAGTATAGATCTCCGGACTACCTATGGCTACACCTTC	CASSIDLRTTYGYTF
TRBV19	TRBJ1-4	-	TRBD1	TGTGCCAGTAGTACCTCCGGGACAGGGAGTGAAAAACTGTTTTTT	CASSTSGTGSEKLFF
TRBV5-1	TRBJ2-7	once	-	TGCGCCAGCAGCTTGGTATTAAGCTCGAGCTCCTACGAGCAGTACTTC	CASSLVLSSSSYEQYF
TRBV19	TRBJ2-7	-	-	TGTGCCAGTAGTACTGGGACATTCCCCTACGAGCAGTACTTC	CASSTGTFPYEQYF
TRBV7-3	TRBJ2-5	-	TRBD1	TGTGCCAGCAGCCCACAAGGACAGGGTGCAGAGACCCAGTACTTC	CASSPQGQGAETQYF
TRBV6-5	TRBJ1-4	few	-	TGTGCCAGCAGTTACGCGGTTACCACTAATGAAAAACTGTTTTTT	CASSYAVTTNEKLFF
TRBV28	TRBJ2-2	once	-	TGTGCCAGCAGTCTACACACCGGGGAGCTGTTTTTT	CASSLHTGELFF
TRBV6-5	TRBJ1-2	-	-	TGTGCCAGCAGACAGGGTTTTGCGACTAACTATGGCTACACCTTC	CASRQGFATNYGYTF
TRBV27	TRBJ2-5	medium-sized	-	TGTGCCAGCAGTACCCCCCTGGAGGGTGAGGAGACCCAGTACTTC	CASSTPLEGEETQYF
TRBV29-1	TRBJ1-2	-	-	TGCAGCGTTCATGCGGCTTCTTCTTATGGCTACACCTTC	CSVHAASSYGYTF
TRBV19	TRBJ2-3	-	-	TGTGCCAGTAGTATTGCCACTAGCACAGATACGCAGTATTTT	CASSIATSTDTQYF
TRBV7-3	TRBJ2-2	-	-	TGTGCCAGCAGCTCCCAAGGGAACACCGGGGAGCTGTTTTTT	CASSSQGNTGELFF
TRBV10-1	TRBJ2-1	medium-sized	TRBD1	TGCGCCAGCAGGAGGGATACAGGGGCCTCCTACAATGAGCAGTTCTTC	CASRRDTGASYNEQFF
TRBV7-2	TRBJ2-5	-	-	TGTGCCAGCAGCGTGGTAGAGACCCAGTACTTC	CASSVVETQYF
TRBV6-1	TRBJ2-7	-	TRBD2	TGTGCCAGCAGTGAGGGGACTAGCTTGTACGAGCAGTACTTC	CASSEGTSLYEQYF
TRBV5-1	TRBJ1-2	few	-	TGCGCCAGCAGCTTTGAGTCCGATGGCTACACCTTC	CASSFESDGYTF
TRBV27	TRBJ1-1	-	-	TGTGCCAGCTACGAGCCAGGGGCCAGAGGTACTGAAGCTTTCTTT	CASYEPGARGTEAFF
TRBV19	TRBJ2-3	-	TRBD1	TGTGCCAGTAGCCTGGACAGGGCGCGGACAGATACGCAGTATTTT	CASSLDRARTDTQYF
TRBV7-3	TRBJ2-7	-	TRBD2	TGTGCCAGCAGCCTCACCGGGACTAGCAACGAGCAGTACTTC	CASSLTGTSNEQYF
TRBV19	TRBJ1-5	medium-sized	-	TGTGCCAGTAGTCCCTCTCCCCGTCTGCAGGATCAGCCCCAGCATTTT	CASSPSPRLQDQPQHF
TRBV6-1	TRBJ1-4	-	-	TGTGCCAGCAGTACTCGGGGGTCTGGTGATGAAAAACTGTTTTTT	CASSTRGSGDEKLFF
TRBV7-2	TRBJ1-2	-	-	TGTGCCAGCAGCTACACCGACACCGGCTATGGCTACACCTTC	CASSYTDTGYGYTF
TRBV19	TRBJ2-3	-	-	TGTGCCAGTAGGTTGGACAGATCGGCAGATACGCAGTATTTT	CASRLDRSADTQYF
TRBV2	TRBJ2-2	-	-	TGTGCCAGCAGTACCGGATCAAACACCGGGGAGCTGTTTTTT	CASSTGSNTGELFF